Listed here are 5 T cell receptor beta chains from one sample, sequenced in a study of cytomegalovirus exposure and HLA in healthy donors. 60 Vbeta and 13 Jbeta primers were used in PCR. Method: immunoSEQ multiplex PCR; TCRdb's copy keeps in-frame clones and lacks some. The table records about 140,000 clones, more than 75% of them present only once. Sequenced: PBMCs. The source of these receptors is a woman in her late teens or twenties in good health and CMV-seropositive.

The chain employs TRBV5-4 and TRBJ2-7; 10 bases are a match to TRBD1. V gave up 1 base and J gave up 4 bases; unmatched junction bases: 17. This CDR3 has 19 amino acids. Germline V gene lookup returns CDR1 SGHNT and CDR2 YYREEE (reference sequence). CDR3 bases: TGTGCCAGCAGCTTGTATTCCACCGTCCCGGGACAGGGGTTGTACGAGCAGTACTTC. Its protein is CASSLYSTVPGQGLYEQYF.

This sequence joins TRBV7-8 and TRBJ2-1, with TRBD2 matching over 10 bases. CDR1 is SGHVS, CDR2 FQNEAQ, per germline. This CDR3 is 16 amino acids long. Trimming at V came to 0 bases and at J to 7 bases, leaving 6 bases not matched to a gene. CDR3 loop: CASSLARLAGDNEQFF. The CDR3 region has the DNA TGTGCCAGCAGCTTAGCCCGGCTAGCGGGGGATAATGAGCAGTTCTTC. The complete variable domain, with remaining parts taken from reference TRBV7-8 and TRBJ2-1, reads GAGVSQSPRYKVAKRGQDVALRCDPISGHVSLFWYQQALGQGPEFLTYFQNEAQLDKSGLPSDRFFAERPEGSVSTLKIQRTQQEDSAVYLCASSLARLAGDNEQFFGPGTRLTVL.

This clone has a single count. The chain recombines TRBV29-1 with TRBJ1-1, with 9 bases fitting TRBD1. CDR3 length: 11 residues. Germline CDR1 reads SQVTM; CDR2 reads ANQGSEA. With 6 bases clipped from V and 6 bases from J, the junction kept 2 bases outside the gene matches. CDR3: CSVHRGPEAFF. As DNA, the CDR3 is TGCAGCGTACACAGGGGGCCTGAAGCTTTCTTT.

The chain links TRBV2 to TRBJ2-6; D gene unclear. The germline gives CDR1 SNHLY, CDR2 FYNNEI. The CDR3 totals 14 residues. V lost 3 bases to trimming and J lost 2 bases, with 5 bases between them. The CDR3 reads CASSDPAGANVLTF. In DNA form, the CDR3 reads TGTGCCAGCAGTGACCCCGCTGGGGCCAACGTCCTGACTTTC. The variable domain in full, with the rest retrieved from reference TRBV2 and TRBJ2-6, is EPEVTQTPSHQVTQMGQEVILRCVPISNHLYFYWYRQILGQKVEFLVSFYNNEISEKSEIFDDQFSVERPDGSNFTLKIRSTKLEDSAMYFCASSDPAGANVLTFGAGSRLTVL.

The gene calls are TRBV28 and TRBJ2-3, with 10 bases aligning to TRBD2. The germline CDR1 and CDR2 sequences are MDHEN and SYDVKM. There are 18 residues in the CDR3. V dropped 6 bases and J dropped 0; count of bases not matched to a gene: 12. CDR3 bases: TGTGCCAGCAGGGCCATCCTAGCGGGGGTCTCTAGCACAGATACGCAGTATTTT. Translated, it gives CASRAILAGVSSTDTQYF.